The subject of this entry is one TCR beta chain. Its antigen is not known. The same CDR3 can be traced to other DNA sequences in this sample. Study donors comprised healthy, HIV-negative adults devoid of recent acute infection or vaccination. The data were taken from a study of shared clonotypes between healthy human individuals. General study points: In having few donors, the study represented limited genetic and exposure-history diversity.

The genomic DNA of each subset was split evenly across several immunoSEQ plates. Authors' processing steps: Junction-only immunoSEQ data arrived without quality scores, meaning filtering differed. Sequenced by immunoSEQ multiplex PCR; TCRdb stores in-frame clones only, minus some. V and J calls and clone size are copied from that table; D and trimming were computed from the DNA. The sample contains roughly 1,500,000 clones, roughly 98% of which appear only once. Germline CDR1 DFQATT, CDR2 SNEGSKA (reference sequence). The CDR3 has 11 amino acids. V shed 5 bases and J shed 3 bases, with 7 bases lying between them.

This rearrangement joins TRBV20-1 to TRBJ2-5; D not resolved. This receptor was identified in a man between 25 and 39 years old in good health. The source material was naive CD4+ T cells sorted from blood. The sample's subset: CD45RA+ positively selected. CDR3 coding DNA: TGCAGTGCTCGACTTAAAGAGACCCAGTACTTC. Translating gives CSARLKETQYF.